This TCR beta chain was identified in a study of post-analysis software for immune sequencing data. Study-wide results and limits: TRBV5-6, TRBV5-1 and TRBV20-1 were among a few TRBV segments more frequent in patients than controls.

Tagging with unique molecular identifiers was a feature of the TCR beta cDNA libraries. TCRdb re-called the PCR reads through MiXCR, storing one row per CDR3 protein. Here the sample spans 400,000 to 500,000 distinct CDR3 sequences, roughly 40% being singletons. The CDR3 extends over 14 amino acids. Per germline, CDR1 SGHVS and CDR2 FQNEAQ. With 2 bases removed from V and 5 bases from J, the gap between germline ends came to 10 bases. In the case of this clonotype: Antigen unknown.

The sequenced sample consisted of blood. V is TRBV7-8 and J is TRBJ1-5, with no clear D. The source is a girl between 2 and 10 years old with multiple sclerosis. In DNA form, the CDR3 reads TGTGCCAGCAGCTTAACCTCCGGGGATCAGCCCCAGCATTTT. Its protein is CASSLTSGDQPQHF.